This TCR beta chain was retrieved from a study of cytomegalovirus exposure and HLA in healthy donors (dated by TCRdb to the late 2010s). The study in broad terms: An earlier analysis of 587 of the donors reported 276 Gb of sequence data and 95 million to 120 million unique TCR beta sequences obtained from around 180 million T cells. Donor age, sex, ethnicity and CMV serostatus were collected together with the repertoire data. Typing coverage varied by locus: 629-630 donors for A, B, C, DRB1 and DQB1; roughly 510 for DQA1; around 570 for DPA1; 450 to 480 for DPB1. An early release covering roughly 580 HLA-typed donors comprised approximately 290 gigabases of sequencing data and roughly 85 million unique TCR sequences. The study was designed to test whether signatures of past pathogen exposure could be identified by cataloging public T cell receptors. An earlier analysis of roughly 580 of the donors used high-throughput TCR beta sequencing to judge whether each TCR beta V gene segment behaved as functional or pseudogenic. About five DR-DQ haplotypes were handled as single units for association and clustering, since linkage in the cohort was strong. The study used immunosequencing to profile the T cell repertoires of 670 or so subjects and linked those repertoires to cytomegalovirus serostatus. All discovery cohort repertoires had been generated using a single sequencing platform. To predict cytomegalovirus infection status, the study combined high-throughput TCR immunosequencing, statistical association of individual TCRs with disease status, and machine learning. Among the approximately 430 genotyped donors, about 83% belonged to the genetic ancestry cluster associated with self-reported Caucasian donors. In a later analysis, previously published TCR beta repertoires from roughly 710 donors were re-analyzed and high-resolution HLA genotyping was added so that TCR occurrence patterns could be studied. In a later genetic analysis, genome-wide SNP genotypes for about 55% of the 666 donors were used, and that subset was treated as a discovery cohort. On average, around 240,000 unique TCR beta nucleotide sequences were sequenced per donor among 300 to 500 genotyped donors of the cohort, with roughly 18% of those sequences being non-productive. Rather than drawing on any new phenotypic data, the later analysis identified candidate immune exposures from TCR beta sequences and the way those sequences occurred across donors. A separate validation cohort of roughly 130 different subjects was used in addition to the approximately 640-subject first cohort. HLA typing included class I and class II loci at four-digit resolution. The paper's findings and limits, for the study overall: A few of the identified cytomegalovirus-associated TCR beta chains were confirmed in vitro to be specific for cytomegalovirus antigens. In a later analysis, around 17,000 TCR beta sequences were associated with specific HLA alleles at a false discovery rate of 0.05. HLA typing was unavailable for some donors at each locus, so association tests used only the typed subset. Several of the top co-occurrence clusters appeared to be linked to parvovirus B19, influenza, CMV and Epstein-Barr virus, according to a later analysis. In a later analysis, TCR association rates were found to vary across HLA loci, with the most associated TCRs seen for DRB1 alleles and the fewest for HLA-C alleles. A later genetic analysis reported fewer N-insertions in productive TCRs among donors in an Asian-associated ancestry cluster than the roughly 700-donor mean. A further reported finding was that TCR beta sequences accurately predicted the HLA-A and HLA-B alleles for most subjects in the first cohort. V-gene and J-gene trimming of TCR beta chains was associated with a missense DCLRE1C variant in a later genetic analysis, and the association was replicated in an independent cohort. The authors suggested that the approach could potentially be generalized to other disease states and immunological phenotypes. This cohort had only TCR beta chains sequenced, and the lack of alpha or paired-chain data limited which features could be detected. Compared with equally common non-associated chains, HLA-associated TCR beta chains in a later analysis were more clonally expanded and had lower generation probabilities. While some public TCRs were present in many individuals, most TCR sequences turned up only very rarely across donors. Because counts were too low, seventeen rarely observed V segments, including chromosome 9 orphons, were excluded from the earlier analysis of 587 of the donors. Broadly in line with IMGT annotations, most TCR beta V segments showed up in productive rearrangements about 87% or about 30% of the time in an earlier analysis of 450 to 750 of the donors. A cluster of highly shared sequence variants was judged likely to be a technical artifact of the sequencing pipeline. The presence/absence analyses assumed that sequencing depth was roughly uniform across donors, and that assumption may not be true. Strong co-occurrence of HLA alleles, especially DR and DQ, made assigning TCR associations to individual alleles difficult. A later analysis found that most CMV-associated TCR beta chains appeared HLA-restricted, with HLA associations seemingly driven largely by CMV exposure. The study gave a list of under 200 TCR beta chains associated with cytomegalovirus. The only immune exposure information available for the cohort was CMV serostatus. Linkage disequilibrium might explain the correlated functional status among segregating V segments, but an unknown experimental factor could not be ruled out. In both the original and validation cohorts, the classifier was reported to diagnose cytomegalovirus status with high specificity and sensitivity.

The library came from the immunoSEQ multiplex PCR assay. The multiplex PCR relied on a mix of 60 forward primers for TCR Vbeta segments and 13 reverse primers for TCR Jbeta segments. The CDR3 region of rearranged TCR beta genes was amplified from genomic DNA with a multiplex PCR assay. The amplified TCR beta libraries were sequenced on the Illumina HiSeq System as 87-base-pair reads. For the original study's pipeline: A later analysis counted around 72 million unique TCR beta chains across the roughly 700 repertoires, and roughly 11 million of these chains were shared by at least two donors. Raw reads were error-corrected and collapsed into unique sequences with a nearest-neighbor algorithm that merged closely related sequences to remove PCR and sequencing errors. V, D and J gene segments were assigned by aligning CDR3 sequences to IMGT reference sequences. For a sequence to be retained, a match of at least six nucleotides was required to both a V gene segment and a J gene segment. A rearrangement counted as productive if the CDR3 had no stop codons and remained in frame with V and J, and every other rearrangement counted as non-productive. Following IMGT convention, CDR3 was defined as the stretch from the second conserved V-encoded cysteine to the conserved J-encoded phenylalanine. Sequences without an unambiguous match to a single V gene segment were excluded from the earlier analysis of about 600 of the donors. An earlier analysis of a few hundred of the donors classified V segments as functional when productive rearrangements were above 56.7% and as segregating when the standard deviation between donors was above 5%. A statistical classification framework was built to diagnose cytomegalovirus status from the catalog of TCR beta chain sequences. V and J gene assignment, in a later analysis, came from comparing TCR nucleotide sequences with IMGT/GENE-DB human TR gene sequences. The TCRdist pipeline was used in a later analysis to assign CDR3 sequences and most-parsimonious VDJ recombination scenarios. In a later analysis, every TCR beta chain was defined by the combination of its CDR3 amino acid sequence and its V-gene family, and reads without a unique V-gene family were dropped. To address suspected cross-contamination and a sequencing artifact, a later analysis removed several hundred highly shared, low-generation-probability nucleotide sequences. For each public chain, a later analysis derived a clonal expansion index from normalized ranks of inferred template counts within each repertoire. In a later analysis, generation probabilities were computed using a VDJ recombination model fitted to out-of-frame rearrangements, and the results were checked against IGoR. Hypergeometric tests were used in a later analysis to score TCR-TCR, TCR-HLA and TCR-CMV co-occurrence, with a repertoire-size bias correction applied to the TCR pairs. A later analysis estimated false discovery rates by permuting HLA or CMV assignments 20 times. In a later analysis, co-occurring TCRs were grouped with DBSCAN, and TCRdist sequence similarity was added when clustering was performed within HLA-allele-positive subsets. Co-occurrence clustering excluded repertoires with fewer than 30,000 or more than 120,000 public chains, plus five with anomalous nucleotide sharing. Imported from immuneACCESS, the table was reduced by TCRdb to in-frame sequences with V and J called. These copies leave out some clones; in studies compared against another copy, an unresolved V gene accounts for under half, and the cause of the remainder is not known. From that table come the V and J calls and clone size; the DNA was used to work out D and trimming. The sample table holds roughly 140,000 clones, of which 82% were seen once. Of the sample, around 2.4% is held by the ten largest clones.

In regard to this clone: What antigen it recognizes has not been identified. Sequence at one end of the junction differs from germline and may be a read error.

The cohort consisted of fewer than 700 healthy bone marrow donors. At the time of sampling, all cohort members were nominally healthy, though unrecorded immune exposures were likely present. The donor tested CMV seronegative and was one of the 352 seronegative cohort members. A peripheral blood sample was collected from each donor, and TCR beta sequencing was performed on peripheral blood mononuclear cells. Genomic DNA was extracted from the blood cell samples with the Qiagen DNeasy Blood Extraction Kit. Sequencing was done on a sample of PBMCs. This sequence originates from a male donor in good health and CMV-seronegative.

This receptor carries the CDR3 CATSRDQGPWADTQYF. The bases are TGTGCCACCAGCAGAGATCAGGGGCCGTGGGCAGATACGCAATATTTT. The chain employs TRBV15 and TRBJ2-3; TRBD1 could be the D gene, as 6 bases match. The CDR3 starts with the cysteine, ends with the phenylalanine, and has 16 residues. Just the 48-base CDR3 DNA is kept, in frame starting at base 1. CDR1 and CDR2, looked up from the germline V gene (reference sequence), are LNHNV and YYDKDF. With the rest looked up from the reference TRBV15 and TRBJ2-3 genes rather than sequenced, the full variable domain is DAMVIQNPRYQVTQFGKPVTLSCSQTLNHNVMYWYQQKSSQAPKLLFHYYDKDFNNEADTPDNFQSRRPNTSFCFLDIRSPGLGDTAMYLCATSRDQGPWADTQYFGPGTRLTVL.